This is a list of T cell receptor beta chains from one sample in a study of cytotoxic CD8 clonotypes in ibrutinib-treated CLL. Assay used: immunoSEQ multiplex PCR; TCRdb lists only in-frame clones, some missing. Of approximately 48,000 clones in the sample, approximately 50% are singletons; the top ten hold 30% to 35%. The source was PBMCs, collected after 12 months of ibrutinib treatment. The receptors here all came from a human donor with chronic lymphocytic leukemia. CDR3s include the opening cysteine and the closing phenylalanine or tryptophan. The D gene is left open where the match is weak. Not every row has a clone size; where given, it reads once, few, many or a size class.

abundance | j_gene | v_gene | d_gene | CDR3nt | CDR3aa
- | TRBJ2-2 | TRBV5-1 | TRBD1 | TGCGCCAGCAGCAAGGACAGGGGAAAGGGCGGGGAGCTGTTTTTT | CASSKDRGKGGELFF
many | TRBJ1-2 | TRBV5-4 | - | TGTGCCAGCAGCTTGGAGTCCTGGTATGGCTACACCTTC | CASSLESWYGYTF
- | TRBJ2-5 | TRBV5-4 | - | TGTGCCAGCAGCTTGGACGGACGCTCGATCCAAGAGACCCAGTACTTC | CASSLDGRSIQETQYF
- | TRBJ2-1 | TRBV6-1 | - | TGTGCCAGCAGTGAAGGAGGGATGTGGAGGGATTTGGGCTATGAGCAGTTCTTC | CASSEGGMWRDLGYEQFF
- | TRBJ1-2 | TRBV28 | TRBD1 | TGTGCCATCCGTGACAGGGGGGTAGATGGCTACACCTTC | CAIRDRGVDGYTF
- | TRBJ1-4 | TRBV5-6 | - | TGTGCCAGCAGCTTGCGGGGGTTGGCTGAAAAACTGTTTTTT | CASSLRGLAEKLFF
- | TRBJ1-2 | TRBV20-1 | - | TGCAGTGCTAGAGACAGTTATGGCTACACCTTC | CSARDSYGYTF
- | TRBJ2-6 | TRBV5-1 | - | TGCGCCAGCAGCACCGGGACGTCTGGGGCCAACGTCCTGACTTTC | CASSTGTSGANVLTF
few | TRBJ1-1 | TRBV12-2 | - | TGTGCAAGTCGCTTCAACAGGGGGAGGAACACTGAAGCTTTCTTT | CASRFNRGRNTEAFF
- | TRBJ2-7 | TRBV11-2 | - | TGTGCCAGCAGCTTTACCACCCCGTACTACGAGCAGTACTTC | CASSFTTPYYEQYF
- | TRBJ2-7 | TRBV9 | - | TGTGCCAGCAGCGTTGGCGGTTCGTCCTACGAGCAGTACTTC | CASSVGGSSYEQYF
few | TRBJ1-2 | TRBV2 | TRBD1 | TGTGCCAGCAGGGGACAGGTCAACAACTATGGCTACACCTTC | CASRGQVNNYGYTF
few | TRBJ2-1 | TRBV19 | TRBD1 | TGTGCCAGTAGTCCCGGGACAGGGTTGGGAGATGAGCAGTTCTTC | CASSPGTGLGDEQFF
few | TRBJ2-7 | TRBV27 | - | TGTGCCAGCAGTTTTCTCGGACGGGACGAGCAGTACTTC | CASSFLGRDEQYF
- | TRBJ2-7 | TRBV28 | - | TGTGCCAGCAGTTACTCTTGGGGCTACGAGCAGTACTTC | CASSYSWGYEQYF
many | TRBJ1-4 | TRBV19 | - | TGTGCCAGGGGGGGACAAGTTGAAAAACTGTTTTTT | CARGGQVEKLFF
- | TRBJ2-2 | TRBV2 | - | TGTGCCAGCAGTGTTGTCACCGGGGAGCTGTTTTTT | CASSVVTGELFF
- | TRBJ2-5 | TRBV15 | TRBD2 | TGTGCCACCAGCAAGAGAGTAGCGGGAGTAGAGACCCAGTACTTC | CATSKRVAGVETQYF
- | TRBJ2-1 | TRBV7-6 | TRBD1 | TGTGCCAGCAGCCGACGACAGGGCTCCTACAATGAGCAGTTCTTC | CASSRRQGSYNEQFF
few | TRBJ1-2 | TRBV28 | - | TGTGCCAGCAGTCCGACCGAAGGGGTGAACTATGGCTACACCTTC | CASSPTEGVNYGYTF
- | TRBJ1-2 | TRBV28 | TRBD1 | TGTGCCAGCAGTCAAGGGACAGGGCACAGCGGCTACACCTTC | CASSQGTGHSGYTF
- | TRBJ1-5 | TRBV19 | TRBD1 | TGTGCCAGTAGTACGGGACAGGTTTCCCGTAATCAGCCCCAGCATTTT | CASSTGQVSRNQPQHF
- | TRBJ1-2 | TRBV14 | - | TGTGCCAGCAGCCAAGGCGGGACACCCGATGGCTACACCTTC | CASSQGGTPDGYTF
few | TRBJ2-3 | TRBV7-9 | - | TGTGCCAGCAGCTTGCTCCTAGATACGCAGTATTTT | CASSLLLDTQYF
- | TRBJ2-7 | TRBV10-3 | TRBD1 | TGTGCCACGCAACAGGGGACCTACGAGCAGTACTTC | CATQQGTYEQYF
- | TRBJ2-1 | TRBV6-1 | TRBD1 | TGTGCCAGCAGATTATTATGGGACAGCCCCAATGAGCAGTTCTTC | CASRLLWDSPNEQFF
- | TRBJ1-1 | TRBV11-3 | - | TGTGCCAGCAGCCGTAACATGAACACTGAAGCTTTCTTT | CASSRNMNTEAFF
- | TRBJ1-3 | TRBV30 | - | TGTGCCTGGAGTGTCCAGGGAGGCGGAAACACCATATATTTT | CAWSVQGGGNTIYF
- | TRBJ2-6 | TRBV5-1 | - | TGCGCCAGCGCCCGGGGCTCTGGGGCCAACGTCCTGACTTTC | CASARGSGANVLTF
- | TRBJ1-3 | TRBV30 | - | TGTGCCTGGAGTCCGGGACCTGGAAACACCATATATTTT | CAWSPGPGNTIYF
few | TRBJ2-1 | TRBV4-2 | - | TGTGCCAGCAGCCCCCTGAGTAGCGATGAGCAGTTCTTC | CASSPLSSDEQFF
- | TRBJ2-7 | TRBV27 | TRBD2 | TGTGCCAGCAGGCCCGGGGGGTTCTACGAGCAGTACTTC | CASRPGGFYEQYF
- | TRBJ1-5 | TRBV29-1 | TRBD1 | TGCAGCGCTGGACAGGGGGGTCCCCAGCATTTT | CSAGQGGPQHF
few | TRBJ2-7 | TRBV6-6 | - | TGTGCCAGCAGTTACGCACGGACGGACTCCTACGAGCAGTACTTC | CASSYARTDSYEQYF
few | TRBJ2-7 | TRBV7-2 | - | TGTGCCAGCAGCTTAGCCTTGCCTAGCGACTCCTACGAGCAGTACTTC | CASSLALPSDSYEQYF